A single sample gave rise to the 10 T cell receptor beta chains below, sequenced in a study of blood T cell repertoires in COVID-19. The repertoire was sequenced with immunoSEQ multiplex PCR; TCRdb's copy has only in-frame clones and lacks some. The sample lists 220,000 or so clones, roughly 85% occurring once. Sample: peripheral blood. The receptors come from a man aged 45 to 65 who had recovered from COVID-19.

V gene TRBV6-5 combines with J gene TRBJ2-2; no clear D gene. The V and J ends lost 8 bases and 3 bases respectively, with 7 bases between them. The CDR3 consists of 12 residues. CDR1 and CDR2 (germline): MNHEY, SVGAGI. The CDR3 reads CASLTDTGELFF. The DNA of the CDR3 is TGTGCCAGCCTTACAGACACCGGGGAGCTGTTTTTT.

V usage is TRBV28 and J usage is TRBJ2-4; D possibly corresponds to TRBD1 (7 bases). Germline V CDR1 and CDR2: MDHEN, SYDVKM. V dropped 8 bases and J dropped 3 bases, with 14 bases sitting between them. The CDR3 length is 14 residues. CDR3 loop: CASGGGSGKNIQYF. The CDR3 DNA reads TGTGCCAGCGGAGGGGGCTCTGGCAAAAACATTCAGTACTTC.

V and J are TRBV6-6 and TRBJ1-5; 11 bases fit TRBD1. The J segment lost 6 bases and the V segment lost 6 bases, leaving 1 base of the junction unmatched. The CDR3 is 13 residues long. Germline values: CDR1 MNHNY, CDR2 SVGAGI (reference sequence). The chain's CDR3 is CASRDRGPQPQHF. Written as DNA, the CDR3 is TGTGCCAGCAGGGACAGGGGGCCTCAGCCCCAGCATTTT.

This chain uses TRBV3-1 (or the pseudogene TRBV3-2) with TRBJ2-5; 12 bases fit TRBD2. Germline assignment: CDR1 LGHDT and CDR2 YNNKEL (reference sequence). CDR3 size: 16 residues. J was trimmed by 4 bases and V by 4 bases; bases with no gene match: 7. CDR3: CASSPPSGRARETQYF. The CDR3 coding sequence is TGTGCCAGCAGCCCCCCTAGCGGGAGGGCCAGAGAGACCCAGTACTTC.

The rearrangement links TRBV19 to TRBJ1-5; D possibly corresponds to TRBD1 (5 bases). V was cut by 3 bases and J by 0 bases, with 9 bases left in between. The CDR3 loop spans 15 amino acids. Germline loops: CDR1 LNHDA, CDR2 SQIVND (reference sequence). This CDR3 reads CASSISGNSNQPQHF. The CDR3 coding sequence is TGTGCCAGTAGTATTTCAGGGAATAGCAATCAGCCCCAGCATTTT.

J is TRBJ2-2 and V is TRBV7-9; the D gene is possibly TRBD1 (8 bases). V was pared by 3 bases and J by 6 bases, with 20 bases between. The V gene's germline CDR1 is SEHNR and CDR2 FQNEAQ (reference sequence). The CDR3 has 17 residues. CDR3 sequence: CASSFGYGQGGPGELFF. The CDR3 coding sequence is TGTGCCAGCAGCTTTGGCTATGGACAGGGAGGGCCCGGGGAGCTGTTTTTT.

The rearrangement joins TRBV19 to TRBJ2-1; 11 bases are shared with TRBD2. There are 15 residues in the CDR3. Germline assignment: CDR1 LNHDA and CDR2 SQIVND (reference sequence). J lost 5 bases, V lost 10 bases, and 10 bases had no gene match. CDR3 in amino acids: CATATGTSGNNEQFF. In DNA form, the CDR3 reads TGTGCCACCGCGACAGGGACTAGCGGTAACAATGAGCAGTTCTTC.

The rearrangement links TRBV19 to TRBJ2-7; 13 bases map to TRBD2. V was pared by 6 bases and J by 0 bases, with 5 bases of the junction left unmatched. Germline V lookup: CDR1 LNHDA, CDR2 SQIVND (reference sequence). The CDR3 extends over 16 amino acids. The CDR3 DNA reads as TGTGCCAGTAGGTGGACTAGCGGGAGTGGCTCCTACGAGCAGTACTTC. Translated: CASRWTSGSGSYEQYF.

This CDR3 is CASSKNLQGSNEKLFF. The CDR3 DNA reads as TGTGCCAGCAGCAAAAACCTACAGGGTTCTAATGAAAAACTGTTTTTT. V usage is TRBV4-2 and J usage is TRBJ1-4; perhaps TRBD1 as D (6 bases). V was cut by 5 bases and J by 3 bases, with 16 bases left in between. The CDR3 has 16 amino acids. Germline values: CDR1 LGHNA, CDR2 YNFKEQ.

This clone occurred once. The chain employs TRBV15 and TRBJ2-7; maybe TRBD1 (6 bases). V lost 3 bases, J lost 1 base, and 16 bases lay in between. This CDR3 comprises 16 residues. The germline CDR1 and CDR2 sequences are LNHNV and YYDKDF (reference sequence). The CDR3 bases are TGTGCCACCAGCAGCGGATACAGGGTTTCGTCCTACGAGCAGTACTTC. Translated, it gives CATSSGYRVSSYEQYF.